This T cell receptor (beta chain) was observed in a study of blood T cell repertoires in COVID-19. Original methodology: For nucleated cells, counts were estimated from reference gene primer amplification. Generated by immunoSEQ multiplex PCR, the TCRdb table keeps only in-frame clones and is missing some. That table is the source of V, J and clone size, and D and trimming were worked out from the DNA. The data hold over 350,000 clones, with more than 75% observed a single time. Individuals drawn from about two dozen US areas were roughly 18 to 95 years old. Symptom resolution, clearance, or two negative PCRs marked donors in Cohort 3 as recovered. The CDR3 runs to 16 residues. V lost 1 base, J lost 5 bases, and 3 bases stayed unmatched. Germline CDR1 LNHNV, CDR2 YYDKDF (reference sequence).

This chain uses TRBV15 with TRBJ1-5; 12 bases are a match to TRBD1. The clonotype was recovered from a woman aged 18-30 years who had recovered from COVID-19. Sequences were obtained from PBMCs or T cells enriched from blood (not recorded which). The CDR3 DNA sequence: TGTGCCACCAGCAGAGGAGGGACAGGGGGCGATCAGCCCCAGCATTTT. Translating it yields CATSRGGTGGDQPQHF.